The 31 T cell receptor beta chains presented below share a single source sample, sequenced in a study of a mutant IDH1 vaccine in newly diagnosed glioma (dated by TCRdb to the early 2020s). This specimen's time point label, per the study, means: baseline, week 1 (first vaccination visit). The sample's treatment or condition label, decoded: pre-vaccination baseline after standard-of-care therapy. The library was prepared using the immunoSEQ multiplex PCR assay. In TCRdb, the immuneACCESS table is reduced to in-frame sequences with V and J assigned. These tables do not hold every clone; where another copy was compared, an unresolved V gene accounts for under half, and the others remain unexplained. Across this sample there are tens of thousands of clones, with less than 90% seen only once. The top ten hold roughly 4.4% of the sample. The material was PBMCs, obtained from a glioma patient treated with radiotherapy, temozolomide or both. Receptors originate from a middle-aged woman with glioma.

The chain recombines TRBV20-1 with TRBJ2-7, with TRBD1 matching over 10 bases. The CDR3 is made up of 11 amino acids. The V gene's germline CDR1 is DFQATT and CDR2 SNEGSKA (reference sequence). V shed 8 bases, J shed 5 bases, and the junction held 3 bases outside the gene matches. The chain's CDR3 is CSPGQGNEQYF. CDR3 bases: TGCAGTCCGGGACAGGGGAACGAGCAGTACTTC.

This chain links TRBV6-1 with TRBJ1-5; D might be TRBD1 (5 bases). This CDR3 spans 15 amino acids. Germline V gives CDR1 MNHNS, CDR2 SASEGT. The germline V and J ends were trimmed by 3 bases and 3 bases, with 12 bases remaining between them. The CDR3 DNA sequence: TGTGCCAGCAGTGACTGGGGCTCCAACAATCAGCCCCAGCATTTT. It specifies CASSDWGSNNQPQHF.

V is TRBV7-8 and J is TRBJ1-4; unclear D gene. The CDR3 runs to 16 residues. Germline V CDR1 and CDR2: SGHVS, FQNEAQ. The V gene lost 5 bases and the J gene lost 0 bases, with 13 bases spanning the gap. CDR3 region: CASSELVGATNEKLFF. DNA for the CDR3: TGTGCCAGCAGCGAGCTTGTTGGCGCAACTAATGAAAAACTGTTTTTT.

The rearrangement joins TRBV7-2 to TRBJ1-1; D remains unclear. Germline V gives CDR1 SGHTA, CDR2 FQGNSA. V was pared by 3 bases and J by 2 bases, with 7 bases between. The length of the CDR3 is 13 residues. The CDR3 nucleotides read TGTGCCAGCAGCTTCCGAGGTAACACTGAAGCTTTCTTT. This encodes CASSFRGNTEAFF.

The rearrangement joins TRBV2 to TRBJ2-7; 8 nucleotides align to TRBD1. Germline values: CDR1 SNHLY, CDR2 FYNNEI. V lost 6 bases and J lost 3; bases outside the gene matches: 7. CDR3 length equals 14 residues. This CDR3 reads CASRAGTGGYEQYF. CDR3 bases: TGTGCCAGCAGAGCCGGGACAGGTGGCTACGAGCAGTACTTC.

This chain links TRBV5-4 with TRBJ2-2; TRBD1 agrees at 7 bases. The CDR3 is made up of 16 amino acids. V lost 4 bases, J lost 0 bases, and 6 bases stayed unmatched. Germline lookup yields CDR1 SGHNT and CDR2 YYREEE (reference sequence). The CDR3 nucleotides are TGTGCCAGCAGCCGGGCCGGGACAGCGAACACCGGGGAGCTGTTTTTT. Protein product: CASSRAGTANTGELFF.

This chain connects TRBV6-6 to TRBJ2-3; D is ambiguous. V was pared by 6 bases and J by 0 bases, with 13 bases between. The CDR3 spans 15 residues. In germline, CDR1 is MNHNY, CDR2 SVGAGI (reference sequence). CDR3 loop: CASRHGPPSTDTQYF. The CDR3 DNA follows: TGTGCCAGCAGACACGGACCACCTAGCACAGATACGCAGTATTTT.

This chain connects TRBV12-1 to TRBJ2-7; the table calls TRBD2, which could not be checked here. TRBV12-1 represents a pseudogene. The CDR3 sequence is 16 residues long. CDR3 nucleotide sequence: TGTGCCAGCAGCTTTATAATGCGGGGGAGCTCCTACGAGCAGTACTTC. Its protein product is CASSFIMRGSSYEQYF.

This chain links TRBV11-2 with TRBJ1-1; possibly TRBD1 for D (6 bases). V lost 5 bases and J lost 1, with 11 bases in between. CDR1 SGHAT and CDR2 FQNNGV come from the germline V gene. The CDR3 length is 14 residues. The CDR3 DNA follows: TGTGCCAGCAGCCAAGGACAGAGGAACACTGAAGCTTTCTTT. Translating it yields CASSQGQRNTEAFF. The complete variable domain, with remaining parts taken from reference TRBV11-2 and TRBJ1-1, reads EAGVAQSPRYKIIEKRQSVAFWCNPISGHATLYWYQQILGQGPKLLIQFQNNGVVDDSQLPKDRFSAERLKGVDSTLKIQPAKLEDSAVYLCASSQGQRNTEAFFGQGTRLTVV.

The rearrangement uses TRBV5-1 and TRBJ1-1; TRBD1 matches 7 bases. The CDR3 is 15 residues long. Trimming took 4 bases from V and 1 from J; bases not matched to a gene: 7. Germline assignment: CDR1 SGHRS and CDR2 YFSETQ. The CDR3 region is CASSAGQAGNTEAFF. The CDR3 bases are TGCGCCAGCAGCGCCGGACAGGCGGGGAACACTGAAGCTTTCTTT. The whole variable domain, remainder taken from reference TRBV5-1 and TRBJ1-1, is KAGVTQTPRYLIKTRGQQVTLSCSPISGHRSVSWYQQTPGQGLQFLFEYFSETQRNKGNFPGRFSGRQFSNSRSEMNVSTLELGDSALYLCASSAGQAGNTEAFFGQGTRLTVV.

In its sample, this clone was seen once. This chain links TRBV7-2 with TRBJ1-1; 8 nucleotides align to TRBD1. Germline V gene lookup returns CDR1 SGHTA and CDR2 FQGNSA. The J segment lost 4 bases and the V segment lost 2 bases, leaving 6 bases of the junction unmatched. This CDR3 spans 15 amino acids. CDR3 in amino acids: CASSLLTGVGTEAFF. The CDR3, as DNA: TGTGCCAGCAGCTTACTGACAGGGGTGGGCACTGAAGCTTTCTTT.

V is TRBV19 and J is TRBJ1-5; tentative D call: TRBD1 (5 bases). The V gene's germline CDR1 is LNHDA and CDR2 SQIVND (reference sequence). This CDR3 is built from 16 residues. V was clipped by 2 bases and J by 0 bases, with 11 bases between them. In DNA, the CDR3 is TGTGCCAGTAGTATAACCGGGACTTATAGCAATCAGCCCCAGCATTTT. Amino acids: CASSITGTYSNQPQHF.

CDR3 protein: CASWDRGIYGYTF. The CDR3 nucleotides are TGTGCCAGCTGGGACAGGGGAATCTATGGCTACACCTTC. The rearrangement uses TRBV13 and TRBJ1-2, with 10 bases identical to TRBD1. The CDR3 contains 13 residues. The germline V gene encodes CDR1 PRHDT and CDR2 FYEKMQ (reference sequence). Trimming at V came to 8 bases and at J to 4 bases, leaving 4 bases not matched to a gene. Supplemented by reference TRBV13 and TRBJ1-2, the full variable domain reads AAGVIQSPRHLIKEKRETATLKCYPIPRHDTVYWYQQGPGQDPQFLISFYEKMQSDKGSIPDRFSAQQFSDYHSELNMSSLELGDSALYFCASWDRGIYGYTFGSGTRLTVV.

The chain combines TRBV7-2 with TRBJ2-2, with TRBD1 matching 8 bases. J lost 2 bases, V lost 5 bases, and 4 bases had no gene match. CDR3 length equals 15 residues. CDR1 and CDR2 (germline): SGHTA, FQGNSA. CDR3 in amino acids: CASSRQGSNTGELFF. The CDR3 DNA is TGTGCCAGCAGCCGACAGGGGTCAAACACCGGGGAGCTGTTTTTT.

V usage is TRBV2 and J usage is TRBJ2-5, with 11 bases aligning to TRBD1. The trim removed 1 base at V and 4 bases at J, leaving 11 bases unmatched. This CDR3 has 18 residues. CDR1 is SNHLY, CDR2 FYNNEI, per germline. The CDR3 spells CASSEGKGQGVMRETQYF. Written as DNA, the CDR3 is TGTGCCAGCAGTGAAGGGAAGGGACAGGGGGTTATGAGAGAGACCCAGTACTTC.

The CDR3 loop reads CSVGREWDNEQFF. For the CDR3, the DNA is TGCAGCGTTGGGAGGGAGTGGGATAATGAGCAGTTCTTC. The chain links TRBV29-1 to TRBJ2-1, with D possibly matching TRBD2 (6 bases). The CDR3 has 13 amino acids. CDR1 and CDR2 (germline): SQVTM, ANQGSEA. The V and J ends lost 4 bases and 7 bases respectively, with 14 bases between them.

V usage is TRBV6-5 and J usage is TRBJ2-3; 8 nucleotides agree with TRBD1. CDR1 is MNHEY, CDR2 SVGAGI, per germline. Trimming at V came to 4 bases and at J to 3 bases, leaving 6 bases not matched to a gene. This CDR3 has 15 residues. CDR3 region: CASSFQGAKTDTQYF. In nucleotides, the CDR3 is TGTGCCAGCAGTTTTCAGGGGGCGAAAACAGATACGCAGTATTTT.

The CDR3 nucleotides read TGCGCCAGCAGCCCCGGACCGCTGGCCTATGGCTACACCTTC. This sequence encodes CASSPGPLAYGYTF. This chain joins TRBV5-1 and TRBJ1-2; D gene ambiguous. The germline V gene encodes CDR1 SGHRS and CDR2 YFSETQ. Deletions cut 4 bases from V and 4 bases from J, with 14 bases between. This CDR3 spans 14 amino acids.

Concerning this clone: Other DNA sequences in this specimen translate into the identical CDR3. The CDR3 DNA sequence: TGTGCCAGCAGCCAAGGACGCTACACCGGGGAGCTGTTTTTT. Its translation: CASSQGRYTGELFF. The chain uses TRBV14 and TRBJ2-2; D not certain. This CDR3 comprises 14 residues. The germline V and J ends were trimmed by 1 base and 3 bases, with 6 bases remaining between them. Germline V CDR1 and CDR2: SGHDN, FVKESK.

CDR3 bases: TGTGCCAGCAGTACCCTGAGCGGGGGCCGGGACGAGCAGTACTTC. Residues: CASSTLSGGRDEQYF. The rearrangement links TRBV6-5 to TRBJ2-7, with 8 bases that match TRBD2. The germline CDR1 and CDR2 sequences are MNHEY and SVGAGI. The V and J ends lost 5 bases and 5 bases, in that order; junction bases with no gene match: 11. There are 15 residues in the CDR3.

The chain combines TRBV5-1 with TRBJ1-1; D unresolved. Trimming took off 0 bases at V and 5 bases at J, with 8 bases between the two ends. The germline CDR1 and CDR2 sequences are SGHRS and YFSETQ. The CDR3 consists of 13 residues. CDR3 DNA: TGCGCCAGCAGCTTGGGGGGTGGGACTGAAGCTTTCTTT. Protein product: CASSLGGGTEAFF.

The V call is TRBV19, the J call TRBJ1-5; the D is unclear. Trimming left V 0 bases short and J 0 bases short, with 9 bases between. The germline CDR1 and CDR2 sequences are LNHDA and SQIVND (reference sequence). CDR3 length: 16 residues. The CDR3: CASSIEAPDSNQPQHF. CDR3 DNA sequence: TGTGCCAGTAGTATAGAGGCACCAGATAGCAATCAGCCCCAGCATTTT.

The chain couples TRBV6-6 to TRBJ1-5, with 9 bases lining up with TRBD1. This CDR3 contains 14 residues. V gave up 6 bases and J gave up 5 bases; unmatched junction bases: 5. Germline-derived CDR1 and CDR2 are MNHNY and SVGAGI (reference sequence). CDR3 sequence (DNA): TGTGCCAGCAGACCCACAGGGGGCGATCAGCCCCAGCATTTT. It yields the protein CASRPTGGDQPQHF.

The chain joins TRBV30 to TRBJ1-4; 8 nucleotides align to TRBD1. Germline lookup yields CDR1 GTSNPN and CDR2 SVGIG (reference sequence). V trimming: 2 bases; J trimming: 7 bases; junction bases outside the gene matches: 6. This CDR3 comprises 14 residues. The CDR3 protein is CAWSPTGGGEKLFF. Here the CDR3 DNA reads TGTGCCTGGAGTCCCACAGGGGGAGGTGAAAAACTGTTTTTT.

This chain uses TRBV5-1 with TRBJ2-3, with D possibly matching TRBD2 (5 bases). The germline V gene has CDR1 SGHRS and CDR2 YFSETQ. This CDR3 is built from 17 residues. V lost 0 bases to trimming and J lost 5 bases, with 19 bases between them. The CDR3, as DNA: TGCGCCAGCAGCTTGGAAGGAAAGGCTAGCTGGGGAGATACGCAGTATTTT. Amino acids: CASSLEGKASWGDTQYF.

V is TRBV6-5 and J is TRBJ2-3, with TRBD2 matching over 7 bases. The CDR3 extends over 16 amino acids. Germline-derived CDR1 and CDR2 are MNHEY and SVGAGI. The ends lost 0 bases at V and 6 bases at J; junction bases unmatched: 9. The CDR3 reads CASSYSGGGGHDTQYF. As DNA, the CDR3 is TGTGCCAGCAGTTACTCGGGTGGCGGGGGTCACGATACGCAGTATTTT.

The chain carries TRBV5-4 and TRBJ2-7; perhaps TRBD2 as D (5 bases). The germline gives CDR1 SGHNT, CDR2 YYREEE (reference sequence). The CDR3 is 14 residues long. Trimming removed 4 bases at V and 7 bases at J, with 18 bases between. CDR3 residues: CASSADPGTREQYF. The CDR3 nucleotides read TGTGCCAGCAGCGCCGACCCGGGAACGCGAGAGCAGTACTTC.

The V and J genes are TRBV6-5 and TRBJ1-2; D not resolved. The CDR3 spans 16 residues. V lost 0 bases, J lost 3 bases, and 14 bases lay in between. Germline V gene lookup returns CDR1 MNHEY and CDR2 SVGAGI. The CDR3 protein is CASSYSSSALYYGYTF. In DNA form, the CDR3 reads TGTGCCAGCAGTTACTCATCCAGCGCCCTATACTATGGCTACACCTTC.

The V call is TRBV19, the J call TRBJ2-2; 10 nucleotides align to TRBD1. The length of the CDR3 is 13 residues. V trimming: 8 bases; J trimming: 3 bases; junction bases outside the gene matches: 0. The germline CDR1 and CDR2 sequences are LNHDA and SQIVND (reference sequence). CDR3 in DNA: TGTGCCAGTGGACAGGGGGACACCGGGGAGCTGTTTTTT. This gives the protein CASGQGDTGELFF.

This chain uses TRBV2 with TRBJ2-2; TRBD2 aligns across 7 bases. The germline V gene has CDR1 SNHLY and CDR2 FYNNEI. CDR3 length: 14 residues. The trim removed 7 bases at V and 0 bases at J, leaving 2 bases unmatched. CDR3 protein: CASMGGANTGELFF. For the CDR3, the DNA is TGTGCCAGCATGGGGGGGGCGAACACCGGGGAGCTGTTTTTT.

The chain joins TRBV5-4 to TRBJ1-6; D gene uncertain. Germline CDR1 reads SGHNT; CDR2 reads YYREEE (reference sequence). This CDR3 has 13 amino acids. V lost 2 bases to trimming and J lost 8 bases, with 8 bases between them. CDR3 bases: TGTGCCAGCAGCTTTTGGGGTGATTCACCCCTCCACTTT. The encoded protein is CASSFWGDSPLHF.